A single sample is the source of the 30 T cell receptor beta chains below, sequenced in a study of blood T cell repertoires in COVID-19. TCRdb's table, derived via immunoSEQ multiplex PCR, lists solely in-frame clones and lacks some. Among tens of thousands of clones listed, about 84% were seen once. The sample taken for sequencing was peripheral blood. All receptors derive from a man aged 45-65 years with active COVID-19.

The rearrangement joins TRBV14 to TRBJ2-7; 9 positions agree with TRBD1. This CDR3 is 15 amino acids long. Germline values: CDR1 SGHDN, CDR2 FVKESK. Trimming cost V 3 bases and J 2 bases; bases outside gene matches: 5. DNA for the CDR3: TGTGCCAGCAGCCATGGGACAGGGTGGGCCTACGAGCAGTACTTC. As protein: CASSHGTGWAYEQYF.

This clone occurred once. CDR3 protein: CASSIGTGDGYTF. The CDR3 coding sequence is TGTGCCAGTAGTATAGGGACAGGGGACGGCTACACCTTC. The rearrangement uses TRBV19 and TRBJ1-2, with 9 nucleotides matching TRBD1. CDR1 is LNHDA, CDR2 SQIVND, per germline (reference sequence). The length of the CDR3 is 13 residues. J gave up 8 bases and V 1 base, and 2 bases lay outside the gene matches.

The V and J genes are TRBV6-5 and TRBJ2-3; D is uncertain. The V end was cut by 6 bases, the J end by 0 bases, with 7 bases between. The CDR3 extends over 13 amino acids. Germline CDR1 reads MNHEY; CDR2 reads SVGAGI. In DNA form, the CDR3 reads TGTGCCAGCAGCAGACAAAGCACAGATACGCAGTATTTT. This gives the protein CASSRQSTDTQYF.

The rearrangement joins TRBV5-6 to TRBJ2-7; 13 bases agree with TRBD2. The J segment lost 4 bases and the V segment lost 5 bases, leaving 9 bases of the junction unmatched. The CDR3 totals 16 residues. The germline CDR1 and CDR2 sequences are SGHDT and YYEEEE. The CDR3 reads CASSSPGLAGRYEQYF. In DNA, the CDR3 is TGTGCCAGCAGTTCCCCGGGACTAGCGGGACGGTACGAGCAGTACTTC.

The J gene is TRBJ1-6, the V gene TRBV30, with D unresolved. V gave up 0 bases and J gave up 0 bases, with 9 bases separating them. CDR1 and CDR2 from the germline V gene are GTSNPN and SVGIG (reference sequence). This CDR3 contains 16 residues. The chain's CDR3 is CAWSVRRSSYNSPLHF. Here the CDR3 DNA reads TGTGCCTGGAGTGTACGTAGGAGCTCCTATAATTCACCCCTCCACTTT. Together with reference TRBV30 and TRBJ1-6, the CDR3 gives the full variable domain: SQTIHQWPATLVQPVGSPLSLECTVEGTSNPNLYWYRQAAGRGLQLLFYSVGIGQISSEVPQNLSASRPQDRQFILSSKKLLLSDSGFYLCAWSVRRSSYNSPLHFGNGTRLTVT.

V gene TRBV24-1 combines with J gene TRBJ2-1, with TRBD1 identical over 7 bases. The CDR3 runs to 14 residues. V lost 5 bases and J lost 9; bases outside the gene matches: 9. The germline V gene encodes CDR1 KGHDR and CDR2 SFDVKD. DNA for the CDR3: TGTGCCACCAGTGCGACAGGGTTAACCGGTGAGCAGTTCTTC. Translated, it gives CATSATGLTGEQFF.

The chain links TRBV3-1 (or the pseudogene TRBV3-2) to TRBJ2-5; TRBD2 matches 9 bases. Germline CDR1 is LGHDT and CDR2 is YNNKEL (reference sequence). The CDR3 is 17 amino acids. The V segment lost 0 bases and the J segment 3 bases; nucleotides outside the gene matches: 8. The CDR3 loop is CASSQDLLAGKEETQYF. The CDR3 nucleotides are TGTGCCAGCAGCCAAGATCTTCTAGCGGGGAAGGAAGAGACCCAGTACTTC.

The genes are TRBV10-3 and TRBJ2-1; the D gene is possibly TRBD1 (6 bases). The V gene lost 4 bases and the J gene lost 4 bases, with 8 bases spanning the gap. The CDR3 runs to 13 residues. In germline, CDR1 is ENHRY, CDR2 SYGVKD. Written as DNA, the CDR3 is TGTGCCATCAGTGGGACAGCTTACAATGAGCAGTTCTTC. Translating it yields CAISGTAYNEQFF.

The V gene is TRBV5-1, the J gene TRBJ2-6; no clear D. The length of the CDR3 is 16 residues. Germline-derived CDR1 and CDR2 are SGHRS and YFSETQ. Trimming took 0 bases from V and 0 from J, leaving 7 bases between them. The CDR3 reads CASSLDKSSGANVLTF. As DNA, the CDR3 is TGCGCCAGCAGCTTGGATAAGAGCTCTGGGGCCAACGTCCTGACTTTC.

DNA for the CDR3: TGTGCCAGCAGTTTTGACTATCAAGAGACCCAGTACTTC. It is translated as CASSFDYQETQYF. This sequence joins TRBV12-3 or TRBV12-4 and TRBJ2-5; possibly TRBD2 for D (5 bases). V shed 3 bases and J shed 2 bases, with 7 bases lying between them. The CDR3 sequence is 13 residues long.

This clone has more than one count but fewer than ten. The CDR3 loop reads CASSIWTALNQPQHF. The CDR3 region has the DNA TGTGCCAGTAGTATTTGGACAGCTCTTAATCAGCCCCAGCATTTT. This chain connects TRBV19 to TRBJ1-5; the D gene is possibly TRBD1 (6 bases). The V and J ends lost 3 bases and 4 bases respectively, with 13 bases between them. Germline CDR1 is LNHDA and CDR2 is SQIVND (reference sequence). The CDR3 length is 15 residues.

Only a few counts were recorded for this clone. The chain recombines TRBV19 with TRBJ1-5; the D is unclear. The CDR3 has 15 residues. Looked up from germline, CDR1 is LNHDA and CDR2 is SQIVND (reference sequence). Trimming pared 3 bases from V and 0 bases from J, leaving 9 bases between. CDR3 amino acids: CASSMNSYSNQPQHF. CDR3 nucleotide sequence: TGTGCCAGTAGTATGAACAGTTATAGCAATCAGCCCCAGCATTTT.

J is TRBJ2-2 and V is TRBV4-3, with 8 bases aligning to TRBD2. Germline V gene lookup returns CDR1 LGHNA and CDR2 YSLEER. There are 16 residues in the CDR3. The junction had 7 bases not matched to a gene; V was cut back by 4 bases and J by 3 bases. The CDR3 sequence: CASSPAGGRDTGELFF. The DNA of the CDR3 is TGCGCCAGCAGCCCCGCGGGAGGCCGGGACACCGGGGAGCTGTTTTTT.

The V call is TRBV4-1, the J call TRBJ2-1; 9 nucleotides agree with TRBD2. The ends lost 4 bases at V and 2 bases at J; junction bases unmatched: 3. The CDR3 runs 15 residues. Germline V gene data show CDR1 as MGHRA and CDR2 as YSYEKL. CDR3 nucleotide sequence: TGCGCCAGCAGCCCGACTAGCGGAACCTACAATGAGCAGTTCTTC. This gives the protein CASSPTSGTYNEQFF.

This clone appeared a few times. The chain employs TRBV7-2 and TRBJ2-1; 8 bases match TRBD2. V trimming: 2 bases; J trimming: 10 bases; junction bases outside the gene matches: 13. Germline V gene data show CDR1 as SGHTA and CDR2 as FQGNSA. The length of the CDR3 is 16 residues. The CDR3: CASSLRFREGFQEQFF. CDR3 bases: TGTGCCAGCAGCTTACGGTTTCGGGAGGGCTTTCAGGAGCAGTTCTTC.

This sequence joins TRBV5-1 and TRBJ1-1; D gene ambiguous. Between the trimmed V and J ends, which lost 4 bases and 1 base, there was a span of 8 bases. The CDR3 runs 13 residues. Germline V gene lookup returns CDR1 SGHRS and CDR2 YFSETQ. In DNA, the CDR3 is TGCGCCAGCAGCCGGGAGGGGAACACTGAAGCTTTCTTT. Residues: CASSREGNTEAFF.

The J gene is TRBJ2-7, the V gene TRBV28; 11 bases agree with TRBD1. With 6 bases clipped from V and 4 bases from J, the junction kept 11 bases outside the gene matches. There are 16 residues in the CDR3. Looked up from germline, CDR1 is MDHEN and CDR2 is SYDVKM. DNA of the CDR3: TGTGCCAGCAGCCCCTCGGTGGGACAGGGGGAATACGAGCAGTACTTC. Translated, it gives CASSPSVGQGEYEQYF.

In this sample, this clone turned up a few times. The genes are TRBV5-1 and TRBJ1-1, with D possibly TRBD1 on 6 matching bases. The CDR3 sequence is 14 residues long. Trimming removed 4 bases from V and 5 bases from J, with 15 bases in between. CDR1 and CDR2 (germline): SGHRS, YFSETQ. The CDR3 loop reads CASSPSGVGTEAFF. The CDR3 region has the DNA TGCGCCAGCAGCCCCTCAGGGGTAGGAACTGAAGCTTTCTTT.

The V and J genes are TRBV24-1 and TRBJ1-5; no clear D gene. The CDR3 consists of 14 residues. Germline lookup yields CDR1 KGHDR and CDR2 SFDVKD. V gave up 4 bases and J gave up 0 bases, with 6 bases separating them. CDR3 nucleotides: TGTGCCACCAGTGAGCCTAATAGCAATCAGCCCCAGCATTTT. It yields the protein CATSEPNSNQPQHF.

This clone showed up just once. V usage is TRBV28 and J usage is TRBJ1-5, with D hard to call. In germline, CDR1 is MDHEN, CDR2 SYDVKM. The CDR3 contains 15 residues. The V gene lost 2 bases and the J gene lost 3 bases, with 11 bases spanning the gap. In DNA form, the CDR3 reads TGTGCCAGCAGTTTAGTACGGGGAATCAATCAGCCCCAGCATTTT. Its translation: CASSLVRGINQPQHF.

The chain is built from TRBV5-1 and TRBJ1-2; 9 bases are shared with TRBD1. Germline trimming cut 3 bases from V and 8 bases from J; bases unmatched to any gene: 14. The CDR3 runs to 16 residues. CDR1 and CDR2 (germline): SGHRS, YFSETQ. This CDR3 reads CASSSGTGTYSRGYTF. The CDR3 DNA is TGCGCCAGCAGCTCGGGGACAGGGACGTATTCAAGGGGCTACACCTTC.

The chain combines TRBV20-1 with TRBJ2-3; 7 bases are a match to TRBD2. The CDR3 is 16 amino acids. Germline trimming cut 3 bases from V and 1 base from J; bases unmatched to any gene: 10. Germline CDR1 and CDR2: DFQATT and SNEGSKA (reference sequence). The CDR3 loop is CSASRTASGRTDTQYF. CDR3 bases: TGCAGTGCTAGTCGCACGGCTAGCGGCCGCACAGATACGCAGTATTTT.

J is TRBJ1-1 and V is TRBV25-1; D is unresolved. Trimming took 5 bases from V and 3 from J, leaving 10 bases between them. This CDR3 region has 13 residues. The germline CDR1 and CDR2 sequences are MGHDK and SYGVNS. The CDR3 loop is CASSLEIDTEAFF. The CDR3 nucleotides are TGTGCCAGCAGTTTGGAGATAGACACTGAAGCTTTCTTT.

The V and J genes are TRBV5-6 and TRBJ2-7; 9 bases match TRBD1. Germline CDR1 and CDR2: SGHDT and YYEEEE. V dropped 1 base and J dropped 5; count of bases not matched to a gene: 7. CDR3 size: 15 residues. CDR3 amino acids: CASSLLGQGPHEQYF. As DNA, the CDR3 is TGTGCCAGCAGCTTGCTAGGACAGGGGCCCCACGAGCAGTACTTC.

The chain carries TRBV29-1 and TRBJ1-2, with 10 positions matching TRBD1. This CDR3 is 13 amino acids long. CDR1 is SQVTM and CDR2 is ANQGSEA in the germline V gene. After removal of 4 bases from V and 8 bases from J, the junction contained 7 bases not matched to a gene. CDR3 bases: TGCAGCGTTGCCGGGACAGGGGCTAAGGGCTACACCTTC. Translated, it gives CSVAGTGAKGYTF.

This sequence joins TRBV28 and TRBJ1-5; no firm D call. Trimming left V 2 bases short and J 9 bases short, with 17 bases between. Germline lookup yields CDR1 MDHEN and CDR2 SYDVKM. The CDR3 has 15 residues. DNA of the CDR3: TGTGCCAGCAGTTTAGCCGGGATTCAAGGCCGGCCCCAGCATTTT. Residues: CASSLAGIQGRPQHF.

This chain connects TRBV9 to TRBJ1-6, with a tentative D call TRBD1 (5 bases). CDR3 length: 15 residues. Between the trimmed V and J ends, which lost 0 bases and 7 bases, there was a span of 11 bases. The germline V gene has CDR1 SGDLS and CDR2 YYNGEE. The CDR3 spells CASSVGQPGNSPLHF. The CDR3 DNA is TGTGCCAGCAGCGTAGGACAGCCCGGGAATTCACCCCTCCACTTT.

The chain couples TRBV30 to TRBJ1-6; D remains ambiguous. In germline, CDR1 is GTSNPN, CDR2 SVGIG (reference sequence). The length of the CDR3 is 16 residues. V lost 0 bases and J 0 bases, leaving 9 bases between the germline ends. The CDR3 reads CAWSVAGASYNSPLHF. In DNA form, the CDR3 reads TGTGCCTGGAGTGTGGCGGGAGCCTCCTATAATTCACCCCTCCACTTT.

This rearrangement joins TRBV7-2 to TRBJ2-2, with a weak D call TRBD1 (5 bases). This CDR3 is built from 17 residues. Germline-derived CDR1 and CDR2 are SGHTA and FQGNSA. V lost 1 base and J 0 bases, leaving 12 bases between the germline ends. This CDR3 reads CASSLVLTGANTGELFF. In nucleotides, the CDR3 is TGTGCCAGCAGCTTAGTGCTCACAGGTGCGAACACCGGGGAGCTGTTTTTT.

The chain joins TRBV28 to TRBJ1-6; D uncertain. Germline CDR1 is MDHEN and CDR2 is SYDVKM. V dropped 10 bases and J dropped 8 bases, with 12 bases sitting between them. This CDR3 is built from 12 residues. The CDR3 DNA is TGTGCCACGTCCCCGGGTGATTCACCCCTCCACTTT. Its protein product is CATSPGDSPLHF.